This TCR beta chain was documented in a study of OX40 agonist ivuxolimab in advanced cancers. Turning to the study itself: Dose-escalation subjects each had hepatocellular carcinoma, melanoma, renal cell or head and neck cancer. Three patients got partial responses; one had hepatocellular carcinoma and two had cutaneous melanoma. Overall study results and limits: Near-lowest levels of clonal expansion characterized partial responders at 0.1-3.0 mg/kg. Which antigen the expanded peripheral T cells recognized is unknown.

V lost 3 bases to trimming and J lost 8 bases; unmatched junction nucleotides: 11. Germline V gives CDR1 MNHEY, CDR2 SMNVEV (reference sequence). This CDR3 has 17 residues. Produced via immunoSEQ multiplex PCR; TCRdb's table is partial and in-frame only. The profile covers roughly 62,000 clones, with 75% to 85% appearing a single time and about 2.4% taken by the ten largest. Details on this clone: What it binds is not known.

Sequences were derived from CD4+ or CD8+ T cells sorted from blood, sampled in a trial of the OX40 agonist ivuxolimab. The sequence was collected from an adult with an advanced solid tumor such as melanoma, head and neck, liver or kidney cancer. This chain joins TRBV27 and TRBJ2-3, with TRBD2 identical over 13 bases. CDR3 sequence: CASSLGILAGGPGTQYF. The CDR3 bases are TGTGCCAGCAGTTTGGGGATACTAGCGGGGGGGCCCGGTACGCAGTATTTT.